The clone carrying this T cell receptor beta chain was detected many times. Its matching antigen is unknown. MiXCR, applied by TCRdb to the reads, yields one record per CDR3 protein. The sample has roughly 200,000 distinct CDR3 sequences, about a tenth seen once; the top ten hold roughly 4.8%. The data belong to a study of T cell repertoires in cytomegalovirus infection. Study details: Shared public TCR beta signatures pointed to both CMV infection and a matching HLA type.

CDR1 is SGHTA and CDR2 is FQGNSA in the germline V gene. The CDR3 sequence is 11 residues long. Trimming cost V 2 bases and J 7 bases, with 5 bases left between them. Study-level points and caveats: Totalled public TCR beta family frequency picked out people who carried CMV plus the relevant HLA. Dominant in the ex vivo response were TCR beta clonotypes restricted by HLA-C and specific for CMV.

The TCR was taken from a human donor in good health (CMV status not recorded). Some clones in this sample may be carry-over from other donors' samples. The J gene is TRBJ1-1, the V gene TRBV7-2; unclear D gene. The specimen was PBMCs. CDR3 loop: CASSLLGEAFF. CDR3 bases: TGTGCCAGCAGCTTATTGGGTGAAGCTTTCTTT. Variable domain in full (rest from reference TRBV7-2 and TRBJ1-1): GAGVSQSPSNKVTEKGKDVELRCDPISGHTALYWYRQSLGQGLEFLIYFQGNSAPDKSGLPSDRFSAERTGGSVSTLTIQRTQQEDSAVYLCASSLLGEAFFGQGTRLTVV.